The rows below give T cell receptor beta chains drawn from one sample of a study of PD-1 blockade in classical Hodgkin lymphoma. Measured with immunoSEQ multiplex PCR; TCRdb has only the in-frame clones, and not every one. The table has about 7,900 clones, around 78% seen once; the top ten hold 45%. The specimen was peripheral blood mononuclear cells (PBMCs), collected before the fourth cycle of nivolumab. Source of these receptors: a human donor with classical Hodgkin lymphoma. Each CDR3 is given with its conserved first and last residue. The D gene is left open where the match is weak. Expanded clones are given a class, and other clones once, few, many or no size at all.

j_call | d_call | clone_size | v_call | cdr3_nt | cdr3_aa
TRBJ1-5 | - | - | TRBV7-6 | TGTGCCAGCAGCTTAAAACCGTCGGTCCTACTCGATCAGCCCCAGCATTTT | CASSLKPSVLLDQPQHF
TRBJ2-1 | TRBD2 | - | TRBV11-3 | TGTGCCAGCAGCTTAGGCCCTAGCGGCCTCTACAATGAGCAGTTCTTC | CASSLGPSGLYNEQFF
TRBJ1-3 | - | - | TRBV9 | TGTGCCAGCAGCGTAGACTTCTCTGGAAACACCATATATTTT | CASSVDFSGNTIYF
TRBJ2-1 | TRBD2 | few | TRBV5-1 | TGCGCCAGCAGCACGGGACTAGCGGGGAATGAGCAGTTCTTC | CASSTGLAGNEQFF
TRBJ2-3 | TRBD2 | - | TRBV9 | TGTGCCAGCAGCGTATCCGGGGGACTAGCGGGAGGGCCCGGCACAGATACGCAGTATTTT | CASSVSGGLAGGPGTDTQYF
TRBJ2-3 | TRBD1 | - | TRBV9 | TGTGCCAGCAGCGTAGCCATGACAGGGACCACAGATACGCAGTATTTT | CASSVAMTGTTDTQYF
TRBJ2-5 | - | - | TRBV5-1 | TGCGCCAGCAGCTTGGTAGTGGGACAAGAGACCCAGTACTTC | CASSLVVGQETQYF
TRBJ2-7 | - | - | TRBV4-3 | TGCGCCAGCAGCCAAGATCTCGGTCGGGCCTACGAGCAGTACTTC | CASSQDLGRAYEQYF
TRBJ2-5 | - | - | TRBV7-2 | TGTGCCAGCAGGATAAGGCCGGGAGAGACCCAGTACTTC | CASRIRPGETQYF
TRBJ2-1 | - | few | TRBV28 | TGTGCCAGCAGTTTCCCACTAGCTTGGAATGAGCAGTTCTTC | CASSFPLAWNEQFF
TRBJ2-7 | - | - | TRBV19 | TGTGCCAGTAGTGAGAGCGGATACTCCTACGAGCAGTACTTC | CASSESGYSYEQYF
TRBJ2-1 | - | - | TRBV5-5 | TGTGCCAGCAGCTTAGGTAGCGGAATATACAATGAGCAGTTCTTC | CASSLGSGIYNEQFF
TRBJ2-1 | TRBD2 | - | TRBV5-1 | TGCGCCAGCAGTTGGCGGGGGACCTACAATGAGCAGTTCTTC | CASSWRGTYNEQFF
TRBJ2-1 | TRBD2 | - | TRBV6-1 | TGTGCCAGCAGTGTAAGCGGGGGGGATAGTGAGCAGTTCTTC | CASSVSGGDSEQFF
TRBJ1-3 | - | - | TRBV5-4 | TGTGCCAGCAGCTTGGATTTCGGGGGGCTGGGAGACACCATATATTTT | CASSLDFGGLGDTIYF
TRBJ1-2 | - | few | TRBV28 | TGTGCCAGCAGTTCTGACCTGGATAACTATGGCTACACCTTC | CASSSDLDNYGYTF
TRBJ2-1 | TRBD2 | - | TRBV5-6 | TGTGCCAGCAGCGGACTAGCGGGAGTAAATGAGCAGTTCTTC | CASSGLAGVNEQFF
TRBJ1-5 | - | - | TRBV28 | TGTGCCAGCAGTAGGGACCTTAGCAATCAGCCCCAGCATTTT | CASSRDLSNQPQHF
TRBJ1-6 | - | - | TRBV7-9 | TGTGCCAGCAGCTCCTGGGAAATCAATTCACCCCTCCACTTT | CASSSWEINSPLHF
TRBJ1-2 | - | - | TRBV19 | TGTGCCAGTAGTATAGATGGTCGGCGGACCAACTATGGCTACACCTTC | CASSIDGRRTNYGYTF
TRBJ2-1 | - | large | TRBV25-1 | TGTGCCAGCACCTTTGGGGATGAGCAGTTCTTC | CASTFGDEQFF
TRBJ1-5 | TRBD1 | - | TRBV27 | TGTGCCAGCAGCCTGACAGGGAATAGCAATCAGCCCCAGCATTTT | CASSLTGNSNQPQHF
TRBJ1-2 | - | - | TRBV10-3 | TGTGCCATCGGCACCGTTGGCTACACCTTC | CAIGTVGYTF
TRBJ2-1 | TRBD2 | few | TRBV11-3 | TGTGCCAGCAGCTTAGATCGTCTAGCGGGAGTCCGAGAGCAGTTCTTC | CASSLDRLAGVREQFF